What follows are 2 T cell receptor beta chains derived from one specimen sequenced in a study of naive and memory T cell subsets (TCRdb year 2017). Preparation of the library involved UMI-ligation and nested PCR. This sample was sequenced with an Illumina MiSeq. To cover both TRBC1 and TRBC2, the beta constant-region primer consisted of an equimolar mix of two oligonucleotides. The public sequencing data were trimmed at Q25 with fastp and processed into clonotypes with MiXCR by TCRdb, which kept only in-frame beta chains. A single entry per CDR3 protein holds the most common genes and DNA from its merged rows. This sample holds about 90,000 distinct CDR3 sequences; 7% were observed only once. Jointly, the top ten make up 1.5% to 2% of the sample. Sequences were obtained from central memory CD4+ T cells from blood. Per the publication, the cell subset or site label means: central memory, CD45RA- CD27+. The receptors were gathered from a human donor in good health.

This clonotype was seen only a few times. The chain is built from TRBV18 and TRBJ2-1; 8 positions match TRBD1. The junction had 3 bases not matched to a gene; V was cut back by 2 bases and J by 3 bases. From germline, CDR1 is KGHSH and CDR2 LQKENI. This CDR3 has 15 amino acids. The CDR3 region is CASSPGTGGYNEQFF. Here the CDR3 DNA reads TGTGCCAGCTCACCAGGGACAGGAGGCTACAATGAGCAGTTCTTC.

This clonotype was found a few times. This chain links TRBV12-3 or TRBV12-4 with TRBJ2-1; D unresolved. Trimming removed 5 bases at V and 9 bases at J, with 14 bases between. The CDR3 is made up of 13 amino acids. CDR3 in DNA: TGTGCCAGCAGTCGAGGACCGTCCCCTGAGCAGTTCTTC. This sequence encodes CASSRGPSPEQFF.